Each of the 32 T cell receptor beta chains below was sequenced from the same sample in a study of T cells in Graves' hyperthyroidism and ophthalmopathy. The TCR beta CDR3 regions underwent amplification using RNA transcripts as the source. A first-round RT-PCR of the TCR CDR3 used the HTBI primer set. TCRdb itself ran the multiplex PCR reads through MiXCR, one entry per CDR3 protein. This sample has around 500,000 distinct CDR3 sequences, with approximately 23% found just once. Sequenced input: blood. The source is a woman in her 70s with Graves' ophthalmopathy.

The sample holds a few counts of this clonotype. The rearrangement uses TRBV4-3 and TRBJ2-7, with D perhaps TRBD1 (5 bases). With 1 base removed from V and 5 bases from J, the gap between germline ends came to 9 bases. Germline loops: CDR1 LGHNA, CDR2 YSLEER. The CDR3 runs to 13 residues. The CDR3 region has the DNA TGCGCCAGCAGCCAAGTGTCAGGGAACGAGCAGTACTTC. It specifies CASSQVSGNEQYF.

This chain joins TRBV6-2 or TRBV6-3 and TRBJ2-2; 8 bases are a match to TRBD2. Per the germline V gene, CDR1 is MNHEY and CDR2 is SVGEGT. Losses at the gene ends were 6 bases for V and 3 bases for J; bases not matched to a gene: 6. The CDR3 totals 15 residues. Here the CDR3 reads CASRPSGRHTGELFF. The CDR3 region has the DNA TGTGCCAGCAGACCGAGCGGGAGACACACCGGGGAGCTGTTTTTT.

Concerning this clonotype itself: The junction departs from germline at one end; a sequencing error may be responsible. The rearrangement links TRBV4-3 to TRBJ1-1, with D perhaps TRBD1 (5 bases). The CDR3 totals 14 residues. Germline V CDR1 and CDR2: LGHNA, YSLEER. CDR3 sequence reads: CASSPGRANTEASF. The CDR3 DNA reads as TGCGCCAGCAGCCCGGGACGGGCGAACACTGAAGCTTCCTTT.

This clonotype was seen a handful of times. The chain carries TRBV5-1 and TRBJ2-7; maybe TRBD2 (5 bases). With the DNA end fitting TRBJ2-3 better, the J assignment may be wrong. Looked up from germline, CDR1 is SGHRS and CDR2 is YFSETQ. This CDR3 contains 12 residues. CDR3 in amino acids: CASSLVRGEQYF. The CDR3 bases are TGCGCCAGCAGCTTGGTTCGGGGTGAGCAGTATTTT.

With respect to this clonotype: A read error is likely, as this CDR3 ends without the conserved phenylalanine or tryptophan. The CDR3 here is CASSLFQRASSYEQYL. The CDR3 nucleotides are TGTGCCAGCAGCCTATTCCAGCGGGCGAGCTCCTACGAGCAGTACCTC. The chain combines TRBV14 with TRBJ2-7, with D possibly being TRBD2 (6 bases). In germline, CDR1 is SGHDN, CDR2 FVKESK. The V and J ends lost 4 bases and 0 bases respectively, with 16 bases between them. The CDR3 length is 16 residues.

This clonotype was seen a few times. The chain uses TRBV12-3 or TRBV12-4 and TRBJ1-1; possibly TRBD1 for D (6 bases). The CDR3 totals 14 residues. V lost 7 bases to trimming and J lost 4 bases, with 16 bases between them. The CDR3 bases are TGTGCCAGCACCTTCGGGGGGCTGGGCACTGAAGCTTTCTTT. Amino acids: CASTFGGLGTEAFF.

This clonotype was observed a handful of times. The chain has TRBV5-6 and TRBJ2-2; 7 nucleotides line up with TRBD1. Trimming at V came to 4 bases and at J to 6 bases, leaving 9 bases not matched to a gene. This CDR3 is 15 amino acids long. CDR1 is SGHDT, CDR2 YYEEEE, per germline. This chain's CDR3 is CASSRRTGPPGELFF. The CDR3 bases are TGTGCCAGCAGCAGACGGACAGGTCCTCCCGGGGAGCTGTTTTTT.

The V call is TRBV6-2 or TRBV6-3, the J call TRBJ2-1, with a weak D call TRBD2 (6 bases). Trimming stripped 4 bases from V and 12 bases from J, with 16 bases between. Looked up from germline, CDR1 is MNHEY and CDR2 is SVGEGT. The length of the CDR3 is 13 residues. CDR3 amino acids: CASSSRDSLTQFF. Here the CDR3 DNA reads TGTGCCAGCAGTTCTCGGGACTCCTTGACGCAGTTCTTC.

This clonotype has just a few counts. The chain employs TRBV30 and TRBJ1-5; D is ambiguous. Germline V lookup: CDR1 GTSNPN, CDR2 SVGIG (reference sequence). CDR3 length: 13 amino acids. V dropped 2 bases and J dropped 0 bases, with 5 bases sitting between them. CDR3 loop: CAWSPTSNQPQHF. DNA of the CDR3: TGTGCCTGGAGTCCCACTAGCAATCAGCCCCAGCATTTT.

This clonotype was detected ten times or more. The chain is built from TRBV28 and TRBJ1-2; 11 bases fit TRBD1. The CDR3 has 15 amino acids. The germline V gene encodes CDR1 MDHEN and CDR2 SYDVKM. Trimming removed 4 bases from V and 3 bases from J; junction bases left unmatched: 4. In DNA, the CDR3 is TGTGCCAGCAGTTCCGGACAGGGGGCGTACTATGGCTACACCTTC. Amino acids: CASSSGQGAYYGYTF.

This clonotype was observed a few times. The J gene is TRBJ1-5, the V gene TRBV19; D call uncertain. Germline V CDR1 and CDR2: LNHDA, SQIVND (reference sequence). Trimming took off 5 bases at V and 4 bases at J, with 12 bases between the two ends. The CDR3 loop spans 14 amino acids. The CDR3 here is CASSVTSTNQPQHF. The DNA for the CDR3 is TGTGCCAGTAGTGTGACAAGCACTAATCAGCCCCAGCATTTT.

This clonotype was seen a handful of times. V and J are TRBV6-1 and TRBJ2-1; 7 bases line up with TRBD2. CDR1 and CDR2 (germline): MNHNS, SASEGT. The CDR3 is 16 amino acids. Unmatched junction bases numbered 14, after V lost 6 bases and J lost 6 bases. The chain's CDR3 is CASRTGTTQWANEQFF. In DNA, the CDR3 is TGTGCCAGCAGGACCGGGACTACCCAATGGGCCAATGAGCAGTTCTTC.

This clonotype was detected a few times. V and J are TRBV6-2 or TRBV6-3 and TRBJ2-6, with a tentative D call TRBD1 (5 bases). The CDR3 covers 15 residues. In germline, CDR1 is MNHEY, CDR2 SVGEGT. V was trimmed by 6 bases and J by 4 bases, leaving 13 bases between them. The CDR3 loop reads CASRSGWWGANVLTF. As DNA, the CDR3 is TGTGCCAGCAGGTCAGGGTGGTGGGGGGCCAACGTCCTGACTTTC.

V usage is TRBV5-6 and J usage is TRBJ1-2; TRBD1 is a possible D gene (5 bases). Germline CDR1 SGHDT, CDR2 YYEEEE. The germline V and J ends were trimmed by 4 bases and 6 bases, with 16 bases remaining between them. The CDR3 runs to 14 residues. CDR3 nucleotide sequence: TGTGCCAGCAGCCACTACATTAGGGACCATGGCTACACCTTC. It specifies CASSHYIRDHGYTF.

The chain links TRBV3-1 to TRBJ2-1; 9 bases map to TRBD2. The CDR3 runs 14 residues. Germline V CDR1 and CDR2: LGHDT, YNNKEL (reference sequence). The J segment lost 7 bases and the V segment lost 8 bases, leaving 9 bases of the junction unmatched. CDR3 nucleotide sequence: TGTGCCAGCTGGGCGGGGGGGCGCGGGAATGAGCAGTTCTTC. This sequence encodes CASWAGGRGNEQFF.

This chain joins TRBV15 and TRBJ2-2, with D tentatively TRBD2 (7 bases). V was pared by 8 bases and J by 7 bases, with 11 bases between. This CDR3 has 12 amino acids. Per the germline V gene, CDR1 is LNHNV and CDR2 is YYDKDF (reference sequence). CDR3 DNA: TGTGCCACCGCTAGGGGGGGCGGGGAGCTGTTTTTT. Translation gives CATARGGGELFF.

This clonotype came up a few times. The CDR3 region has the DNA TGTGCCGGCCAGGCGGAGAACACAGATACGCAGTATTTT. It specifies CAGQAENTDTQYF. The chain uses TRBV6-1 and TRBJ2-3; D remains ambiguous. CDR1 MNHNS and CDR2 SASEGT come from the germline V gene. V was shortened by 11 bases and J by 2 bases, with 14 bases between the two germline ends. The length of the CDR3 is 13 residues.

On this clonotype: This may arise from a read error, as a much more abundant clone is one base away. The chain links TRBV28 to TRBJ2-5; unclear D gene. Germline V lookup: CDR1 MDHEN, CDR2 SYDVKM. The CDR3 runs 14 residues. Trimming left V 2 bases short and J 2 bases short, with 9 bases between. The CDR3 loop is CASSLLTEQETQYF. The DNA of the CDR3 is TGTGCCAGCAGTTTACTTACAGAACAAGAGACCCAGTACTTC.

This clonotype was counted only a few times. This chain connects TRBV11-2 to TRBJ2-2; weak D call: TRBD2 (6 bases). Trimming cost V 5 bases and J 8 bases, with 27 bases left between them. Germline-derived CDR1 and CDR2 are SGHAT and FQNNGV. The CDR3 loop spans 18 amino acids. CDR3 region: CASSRPVPGLVRRGELFF. CDR3 in DNA: TGTGCCAGCAGCAGACCAGTTCCGGGACTGGTCCGGCGGGGGGAGCTGTTTTTT.

The chain uses TRBV5-5 and TRBJ1-2; D perhaps matches TRBD1 (5 bases). V was pared by 0 bases and J by 0 bases, with 15 bases between. CDR1 and CDR2 from the germline V gene are SGHKS and YYEKEE (reference sequence). There are 17 residues in the CDR3. CDR3: CASSLETGLLPNYGYTF. The CDR3 bases are TGTGCCAGCAGCTTGGAAACAGGACTCCTCCCTAACTATGGCTACACCTTC. Based on the CDR3 plus reference TRBV5-5 and TRBJ1-2, the full variable domain is DAGVTQSPTHLIKTRGQQVTLRCSPISGHKSVSWYQQVLGQGPQFIFQYYEKEERGRGNFPDRFSARQFPNYSSELNVNALLLGDSALYLCASSLETGLLPNYGYTFGSGTRLTVV.

The chain combines TRBV2 with TRBJ2-7, with 11 bases that match TRBD1. Germline CDR1 SNHLY, CDR2 FYNNEI. This CDR3 has 14 amino acids. V shed 6 bases and J 6 bases; nucleotides not matched to a gene: 7. The CDR3 DNA is TGTGCCAGCAGGACCGGGACAGGGGGTCTCGAGCAGTACTTC. Translated, it gives CASRTGTGGLEQYF.

This chain uses TRBV19 with TRBJ2-7, with 8 positions matching TRBD2. V lost 5 bases to trimming and J lost 2 bases; unmatched junction nucleotides: 5. The germline gives CDR1 LNHDA, CDR2 SQIVND (reference sequence). The CDR3 is made up of 14 amino acids. The CDR3, as DNA: TGTGCCAGTAGTGCGGGACTAGGCCCCTACGAGCAGTACTTC. Amino acid sequence: CASSAGLGPYEQYF.

This clonotype was detected a few times. In DNA form, the CDR3 reads TGTGCCAGCAGCTCGACGACAGGGTCTGATTCTGGAAACACCATATATTTT. It codes for CASSSTTGSDSGNTIYF. The chain couples TRBV7-9 to TRBJ1-3; 7 bases map to TRBD1. This CDR3 is built from 17 residues. CDR1 and CDR2 (germline): SEHNR, FQNEAQ (reference sequence). Trimming removed 4 bases from V and 1 base from J; junction bases left unmatched: 10.

The chain employs TRBV7-9 and TRBJ2-7; D may be TRBD1 or TRBD2 (5 bases each). The CDR3 is 15 amino acids. Germline CDR1 SEHNR, CDR2 FQNEAQ (reference sequence). Trimming pared 5 bases from V and 3 bases from J, leaving 17 bases between. CDR3 DNA: TGTGCCAGCAGCCTACCGCGTGGGGGAGTCTACGAGCAGTACTTC. Residues: CASSLPRGGVYEQYF.

This clonotype came up many times. The CDR3 coding sequence is TGTGCCAGCAGTCGCGGGACATTTGCGGCAGATACGCAGTATTTT. Amino acid sequence: CASSRGTFAADTQYF. The chain employs TRBV12-3 or TRBV12-4 and TRBJ2-3; D possibly matches TRBD1 or TRBD2 (6 bases each). This CDR3 has 15 amino acids. The V end was cut by 5 bases, the J end by 4 bases, with 16 bases between.

The sample holds many counts of this clonotype. The rearrangement uses TRBV7-2 and TRBJ2-2; D perhaps matches TRBD2 (5 bases). The length of the CDR3 is 14 residues. Germline CDR1 is SGHTA and CDR2 is FQGNSA. The ends were cut back, 3 bases at V and 1 base at J, with 6 bases in the middle. The CDR3 sequence is CASSFAGNTGELFF. The CDR3 DNA reads as TGTGCCAGCAGCTTTGCGGGGAACACCGGGGAGCTGTTTTTT. The full variable domain, rest sourced from reference TRBV7-2 and TRBJ2-2, is GAGVSQSPSNKVTEKGKDVELRCDPISGHTALYWYRQSLGQGLEFLIYFQGNSAPDKSGLPSDRFSAERTGGSVSTLTIQRTQQEDSAVYLCASSFAGNTGELFFGEGSRLTVL.

This clonotype has at least ten counts. V is TRBV7-9 and J is TRBJ2-3, with D possibly being TRBD1 (5 bases). Per the germline V gene, CDR1 is SEHNR and CDR2 is FQNEAQ (reference sequence). The CDR3 contains 14 residues. Trimming stripped 5 bases from V and 0 bases from J, with 9 bases between. The CDR3 nucleotides read TGTGCCAGCAGCCAAAGACAGAGCACAGATACGCAGTATTTT. Translation gives CASSQRQSTDTQYF.

V usage is TRBV11-2 and J usage is TRBJ1-2; TRBD1 agrees at 11 bases. The CDR3 spans 16 residues. V dropped 2 bases and J dropped 7; count of bases not matched to a gene: 9. Germline loops: CDR1 SGHAT, CDR2 FQNNGV. The DNA for the CDR3 is TGTGCCAGCAGCTTATGGACAGGGGGCACCCTGGGTGGCTACACCTTC. Translation: CASSLWTGGTLGGYTF. The full variable domain, with the rest looked up from reference TRBV11-2 and TRBJ1-2, is EAGVAQSPRYKIIEKRQSVAFWCNPISGHATLYWYQQILGQGPKLLIQFQNNGVVDDSQLPKDRFSAERLKGVDSTLKIQPAKLEDSAVYLCASSLWTGGTLGGYTFGSGTRLTVV.

This chain links TRBV20-1 with TRBJ2-3; 10 bases match TRBD2. There are 15 residues in the CDR3. In germline, CDR1 is DFQATT, CDR2 SNEGSKA (reference sequence). The CDR3 DNA follows: TGCAGCGCCCCCCCGGCTAGCGGGAGTAGGGATACGCAGTATTTT. Encoded protein: CSAPPASGSRDTQYF.

This clonotype occurred a few times. The rearrangement uses TRBV4-3 and TRBJ2-1; 11 bases map to TRBD2. This CDR3 spans 15 amino acids. The V gene's germline CDR1 is LGHNA and CDR2 YSLEER. V shed 4 bases, J shed 8 bases, and the junction held 7 bases outside the gene matches. Here the CDR3 reads CASSPIAGGVDEQFF. CDR3 DNA sequence: TGCGCCAGCAGCCCAATAGCGGGAGGGGTCGATGAGCAGTTCTTC.

The chain has TRBV20-1 and TRBJ2-7; possibly TRBD1 for D (5 bases). Per the germline V gene, CDR1 is DFQATT and CDR2 is SNEGSKA (reference sequence). The CDR3 contains 14 residues. Trimming removed 8 bases at V and 6 bases at J, with 23 bases between. The CDR3 nucleotides are TGCAGTTCTGCCTTGGGGCGCGTGGCTAGCGAGCAGTACTTC. Protein sequence: CSSALGRVASEQYF.

The chain links TRBV5-1 to TRBJ2-3, with TRBD2 as a possible D gene (6 bases). The CDR3 totals 17 residues. Germline V gene data show CDR1 as SGHRS and CDR2 as YFSETQ. Trimming removed 6 bases from V and 0 bases from J, with 20 bases in between. CDR3 loop: CASTWTGGAGSTDTQYF. The CDR3, as DNA: TGCGCCAGCACTTGGACCGGCGGGGCAGGGAGCACAGATACGCAGTATTTT.